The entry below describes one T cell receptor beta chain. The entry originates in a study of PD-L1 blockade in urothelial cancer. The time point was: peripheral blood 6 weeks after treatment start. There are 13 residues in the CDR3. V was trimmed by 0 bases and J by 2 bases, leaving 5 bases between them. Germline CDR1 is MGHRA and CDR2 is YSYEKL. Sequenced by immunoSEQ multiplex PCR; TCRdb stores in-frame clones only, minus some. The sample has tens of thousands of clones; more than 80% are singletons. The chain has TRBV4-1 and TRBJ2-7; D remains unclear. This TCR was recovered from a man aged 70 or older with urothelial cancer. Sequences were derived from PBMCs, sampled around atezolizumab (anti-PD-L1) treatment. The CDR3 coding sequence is TGCGCCAGCAGCCAAGAGGCCCCCTACGAGCAGTACTTC. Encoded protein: CASSQEAPYEQYF.